Listed here is a single TCR beta chain. Antigen specificity is unknown. This specimen belongs to a study of PD-1 blockade in classical Hodgkin lymphoma. Overall study context: Nivolumab was administered to patients intravenously at 3 mg/kg every 2 weeks. Study observations and caveats: Individuals initiating nivolumab under 1 year after ASCT were excluded. Prior therapy or disease activity may underlie the repertoire differences, whose causes remain undefined.

Time point: cycle 4 day 1 (C4D1), after less than 7 weeks of nivolumab. Every one of the patients relapsed after autologous stem cell transplantation (brentuximab vedotin exposure was variable). Sequencing used immunoSEQ multiplex PCR; TCRdb keeps in-frame clones, though not all of them. This sample has 7,000 or so clones; 76% occur once, and the top ten carry 42%. This CDR3 comprises 15 residues. The germline CDR1 and CDR2 sequences are SEHNR and FQNEAQ (reference sequence). V trimming: 0 bases; J trimming: 5 bases; junction bases outside the gene matches: 5. This chain links TRBV7-9 with TRBJ2-5, with 8 bases lining up with TRBD1. Sample: peripheral blood mononuclear cells (PBMCs), taken before the fourth cycle of nivolumab. The TCR comes from a human donor with classical Hodgkin lymphoma. Written as DNA, the CDR3 is TGTGCCAGCAGCTTAGCAACAGGGGGGAAGGAGACCCAGTACTTC. This translates into CASSLATGGKETQYF.